This T cell receptor beta chain was observed in a study of T-cell memory formation after mild COVID-19. In the case of this clonotype: What it binds is not known.

The study's findings and limits: Pre-infection memory held some responding clones, suggesting pre-existing cross-reactive T cells responded. From day 15 to 85, contracting clones were balanced between CD4 and CD8, whereas later expanders leaned toward CD4+.

TCRdb itself ran the 5' RACE reads through MiXCR, one entry per CDR3 protein. The repertoire consists of about 50,000 distinct CDR3 sequences, with around 7.3% occurring once and the leading ten covering 1.4%. The germline V gene has CDR1 SGDLS and CDR2 YYNGEE. V was trimmed by 5 bases and J by 6 bases, leaving 12 bases between them. CDR3 length equals 13 residues. This chain links TRBV9 with TRBJ2-1, with D tentatively TRBD2 (7 bases). The sample comprised PBMCs or a T cell subset sorted from them (not recorded which). This sequence originates from a man aged 18 to 29 who had mild COVID-19 (a few samples of this study predate the infection). Cell type and time point are not known. The CDR3 here is CASSRRGGNEQFF. The CDR3 DNA sequence: TGTGCCAGCAGTCGAAGGGGGGGCAATGAGCAGTTCTTC.